What follows is one TCR beta chain and its context. Its antigen is not identified. Germline CDR1 and CDR2: ENHRY and SYGVKD. V was pared by 9 bases and J by 1 base, with 6 bases of the junction left unmatched. The CDR3 is 14 residues long. Data came from immunoSEQ multiplex PCR; TCRdb stores just in-frame clones and leaves some out. This table has approximately 75,000 clones, about 92% appearing once. The sample comes from a study of OX40 agonist ivuxolimab in advanced cancers. Study in general: Every 2 weeks, patients got intravenous ivuxolimab at one of six dose levels (0.01-10 mg/kg).

Blood specimens came from baseline, cycle 4 day 1, and cycle 7 day 1. General study findings and limits: More expanded clones were found, on average, in CD8+ than in CD4+ T cells.

The sequence came from an adult with an advanced solid tumor such as melanoma, head and neck, liver or kidney cancer. The source was CD4+ or CD8+ T cells sorted from blood, collected in a trial of the OX40 agonist ivuxolimab. The rearrangement links TRBV10-3 to TRBJ1-3; 7 bases align to TRBD1. DNA for the CDR3: TGTGCCATAACCAAACAGGGGTCTGGAAACACCATATATTTT. This gives the protein CAITKQGSGNTIYF.